This T cell receptor (beta chain) was found in a study of cytomegalovirus exposure and HLA in healthy donors. Study-wide context: In a later analysis, it was reported that the roughly 120 validation repertoires had been produced on the same platform as the 600 to 850 repertoires belonging to the first cohort.

For this clone: Its antigen is still unknown.

General observations from the study: Reports indicated that the classifier achieved high specificity and sensitivity in diagnosing cytomegalovirus status.

The donors formed part of the roughly 120-subject validation cohort, distinct from the roughly 730-subject first cohort. Germline CDR1 reads LNHDA; CDR2 reads SQIVND (reference sequence). V was shortened by 8 bases and J by 5 bases, with 12 bases between the two germline ends. This CDR3 has 13 amino acids. TCRdb keeps only in-frame clones here, not all; method: immunoSEQ multiplex PCR. The repertoire holds tens of thousands of clones, with approximately 90% as singletons. Sequencing was performed on PBMCs. J is TRBJ1-4 and V is TRBV19; maybe TRBD1 (5 bases). The TCR sequence derives from a young man in good health and CMV-seronegative. The CDR3 bases are TGTGCCAGTTCAATAGGGGTAAATGAAAAACTGTTTTTT. Translating gives CASSIGVNEKLFF. Full variable domain (outside the CDR3, taken from reference TRBV19 and TRBJ1-4): DGGITQSPKYLFRKEGQNVTLSCEQNLNHDAMYWYRQDPGQGLRLIYYSQIVNDFQKGDIAEGYSVSREKKESFPLTVTSAQKNPTAFYLCASSIGVNEKLFFGSGTQLSVL.